This T cell receptor beta chain is drawn from a study of cytomegalovirus exposure and HLA in healthy donors. Regarding the study as a whole: Most observed TCR sequences were rare, whereas some public TCRs were detected in many donors. Association of a missense DCLRE1C variant with TCR beta V- and J-gene trimming was reported in a later analysis.

In germline, CDR1 is SGHKS, CDR2 YYEKEE (reference sequence). Trimming shortened V by 0 bases and J by 8 bases, and 11 bases separated the two germline ends. The CDR3 totals 13 residues. The PCR was carried out with 60 Vbeta primers and 13 Jbeta primers. The protocol was immunoSEQ multiplex PCR, while the TCRdb copy is restricted to in-frame clones and leaves out a portion. The data show 110,000 or so clones, with roughly two thirds seen just once and roughly 8.3% held by the top ten. A note on this clone: Its antigen remains unidentified.

This clonotype was obtained from a man aged 18 to 29 in good health and CMV-seropositive. The rearrangement uses TRBV5-5 and TRBJ1-1, with D possibly being TRBD1 (5 bases). Sequencing was done on a sample of PBMCs. The CDR3 loop is CASSLVASGEAFF. The CDR3 DNA is TGTGCCAGCAGCTTGGTGGCGTCAGGGGAAGCTTTCTTT. Using reference TRBV5-5 and TRBJ1-1 for the parts outside the CDR3, the full variable domain is DAGVTQSPTHLIKTRGQQVTLRCSPISGHKSVSWYQQVLGQGPQFIFQYYEKEERGRGNFPDRFSARQFPNYSSELNVNALLLGDSALYLCASSLVASGEAFFGQGTRLTVV.